This entry lists 32 T cell receptor beta chains sequenced from one sample in a study of blood T cell repertoires in COVID-19. Sequencing was performed with immunoSEQ multiplex PCR; in TCRdb, only in-frame clones are kept and a portion is missing. The sample shows tens of thousands of clones, 80% to 90% of them seen only once. Specimen: peripheral blood. The receptors shown here come from a man older than 75 in a cohort sampled during active COVID-19.

The chain has TRBV25-1 and TRBJ2-3, with 8 bases aligning to TRBD2. The CDR3 runs 15 residues. Germline loops: CDR1 MGHDK, CDR2 SYGVNS. V lost 2 bases, J lost 2 bases, and 3 bases stayed unmatched. The CDR3 DNA follows: TGTGCCAGCAGTGAAAGCGGGGGCAACACAGATACGCAGTATTTT. Translation gives CASSESGGNTDTQYF.

The rearrangement joins TRBV28 to TRBJ1-5, with D tentatively TRBD1 (5 bases). Trimming removed 7 bases from V and 5 bases from J, with 12 bases in between. The CDR3 extends over 13 amino acids. In germline, CDR1 is MDHEN, CDR2 SYDVKM. The CDR3 sequence is CASTLTEYQPQHF. Here the CDR3 DNA reads TGTGCCAGCACCCTGACAGAATATCAGCCCCAGCATTTT.

The chain employs TRBV2 and TRBJ2-1; possibly TRBD2 for D (6 bases). V shed 3 bases and J shed 13 bases, with 10 bases lying between them. Germline V gene sequence: CDR1 SNHLY, CDR2 FYNNEI. The CDR3 length is 11 residues. CDR3 coding DNA: TGTGCCAGCAGTGAGCGGGGTGACCAGTTCTTC. Translation gives CASSERGDQFF. The full variable domain, in which reference TRBV2 and TRBJ2-1 provide the parts outside the CDR3, is EPEVTQTPSHQVTQMGQEVILRCVPISNHLYFYWYRQILGQKVEFLVSFYNNEISEKSEIFDDQFSVERPDGSNFTLKIRSTKLEDSAMYFCASSERGDQFFGPGTRLTVL.

CDR3 in amino acids: CASSQFLGSGNQPQHF. As DNA, the CDR3 is TGCGCCAGCAGCCAATTTCTTGGGAGTGGCAATCAGCCCCAGCATTTT. V gene TRBV4-3 combines with J gene TRBJ1-5, with D uncertain. V was trimmed by 2 bases and J by 2 bases, leaving 13 bases between them. Germline V gene data show CDR1 as LGHNA and CDR2 as YSLEER. CDR3 length: 16 residues.

The chain joins TRBV5-5 to TRBJ1-6; 7 bases align to TRBD1. V shed 4 bases, J shed 6 bases, and the junction held 16 bases outside the gene matches. Germline CDR1 is SGHKS and CDR2 is YYEKEE (reference sequence). This CDR3 spans 18 amino acids. As DNA, the CDR3 is TGTGCCAGCAGCGGTCGGACAGGAAGGGGATCACTTAATTCACCCCTCCACTTT. This translates into CASSGRTGRGSLNSPLHF.

CDR3: CASSLTGQGTATNEKLFF. CDR3 nucleotide sequence: TGCGCCAGCAGCCTCACGGGACAGGGGACCGCAACTAATGAAAAACTGTTTTTT. J is TRBJ1-4 and V is TRBV4-1, with 10 bases matching TRBD1. Germline V gene data show CDR1 as MGHRA and CDR2 as YSYEKL. V was pared by 4 bases and J by 0 bases, with 8 bases of the junction left unmatched. The CDR3 sequence is 18 residues long.

The CDR3 region is CASSPDPEATEAFF. The CDR3, as DNA: TGTGCCAGCAGTCCCGACCCCGAGGCCACTGAAGCTTTCTTT. J is TRBJ1-1 and V is TRBV27; no reliable D call. V lost 5 bases, J lost 4 bases, and 14 bases lay in between. The CDR3 totals 14 residues. CDR1 MNHEY and CDR2 SMNVEV come from the germline V gene (reference sequence).

V usage is TRBV27 and J usage is TRBJ1-2; the match to TRBD1 covers 7 bases. The CDR3 length is 15 residues. V shed 6 bases, J shed 6 bases, and the junction held 13 bases outside the gene matches. CDR1 is MNHEY, CDR2 SMNVEV, per germline (reference sequence). In DNA, the CDR3 is TGTGCCAGCAGCCACTACGACGACAGGGTGGATGGCTACACCTTC. Residues: CASSHYDDRVDGYTF.

The V call is TRBV28, the J call TRBJ1-1, with 11 bases fitting TRBD1. This CDR3 comprises 16 residues. The junction had 11 bases not matched to a gene; V was cut back by 8 bases and J by 3 bases. Germline assignment: CDR1 MDHEN and CDR2 SYDVKM. CDR3 protein: CASLGQGAFGYTEAFF. Written as DNA, the CDR3 is TGTGCCAGCCTAGGACAGGGGGCTTTCGGGTACACTGAAGCTTTCTTT.

V gene TRBV19 combines with J gene TRBJ2-1; D is unresolved. Germline V CDR1 and CDR2: LNHDA, SQIVND (reference sequence). This CDR3 comprises 11 residues. Trimming pared 4 bases from V and 8 bases from J, leaving 6 bases between. CDR3 amino acids: CASSTRDEQFF. The CDR3 region has the DNA TGTGCCAGTAGTACCCGAGATGAGCAGTTCTTC.

The chain has TRBV9 and TRBJ2-1; 7 positions match TRBD2. CDR1 and CDR2 (germline): SGDLS, YYNGEE. J was trimmed by 0 bases and V by 0 bases; bases with no gene match: 9. This CDR3 is 18 amino acids long. The chain's CDR3 is CASSVDTAGTYSYNEQFF. The DNA for the CDR3 is TGTGCCAGCAGCGTAGATACAGCGGGGACGTACTCCTACAATGAGCAGTTCTTC.

V gene TRBV9 combines with J gene TRBJ2-2, with a tentative D call TRBD2 (5 bases). The CDR3 contains 15 residues. Germline CDR1 SGDLS, CDR2 YYNGEE. Trimming removed 0 bases at V and 8 bases at J, with 14 bases between. CDR3 protein: CASSVDTGFSGELFF. The CDR3 DNA follows: TGTGCCAGCAGCGTAGACACGGGATTCTCAGGGGAGCTGTTTTTT.

This clone was found once. V is TRBV7-2 and J is TRBJ2-1, with 16 positions matching TRBD2. The CDR3 totals 17 residues. V shed 6 bases and J 4 bases; nucleotides not matched to a gene: 6. Germline V gene sequence: CDR1 SGHTA, CDR2 FQGNSA. CDR3 loop: CASRPGTSGGVYNEQFF. DNA of the CDR3: TGTGCCAGCAGACCCGGGACTAGCGGGGGGGTGTACAATGAGCAGTTCTTC.

The rearrangement links TRBV6-5 to TRBJ1-6; D may be TRBD1 (6 bases). Trimming left V 6 bases short and J 7 bases short, with 16 bases between. This CDR3 is built from 15 residues. CDR1 and CDR2 (germline): MNHEY, SVGAGI. The CDR3 nucleotides are TGTGCCAGCAGACCCAACAGGGCAGGCAATTCACCCCTCCACTTT. Amino acid sequence: CASRPNRAGNSPLHF.

The genes are TRBV3-1 (or the pseudogene TRBV3-2) and TRBJ1-5; perhaps TRBD1 as D (5 bases). Germline V gene data show CDR1 as LGHDT and CDR2 as YNNKEL (reference sequence). The CDR3 loop spans 22 amino acids. The V gene lost 0 bases and the J gene lost 1 base, with 28 bases spanning the gap. In DNA, the CDR3 is TGTGCCAGCAGCCAAGATCTGAGGCCAGGGCTCAATTCGGGGGGGAGCAATCAGCCCCAGCATTTT. Protein: CASSQDLRPGLNSGGSNQPQHF.

This clone has only a few counts. The rearrangement uses TRBV15 and TRBJ1-1; D not certain. The CDR3 sequence is 14 residues long. V was shortened by 3 bases and J by 1 base, with 9 bases between the two germline ends. Germline V gives CDR1 LNHNV, CDR2 YYDKDF (reference sequence). For the CDR3, the DNA is TGTGCCACCAGCAGGAGGTCCGGGAACACTGAAGCTTTCTTT. Translation: CATSRRSGNTEAFF.

The chain combines TRBV5-8 with TRBJ2-2; tentative D call: TRBD1 (6 bases). Germline assignment: CDR1 SGHTS and CDR2 YDEGEE. Between the trimmed V and J ends, which lost 2 bases and 7 bases, there was a span of 12 bases. The CDR3 has 14 residues. CDR3 nucleotides: TGTGCCAGCAGCTTAACACAGGGTTTCGGGGAGCTGTTTTTT. It yields the protein CASSLTQGFGELFF.

The chain joins TRBV11-3 to TRBJ2-2; the D gene is possibly TRBD1 (5 bases). CDR1 and CDR2 (germline): SGHNT, YENEEA. The V and J ends lost 3 bases and 1 base respectively, with 12 bases between them. This CDR3 is built from 16 residues. Here the CDR3 reads CASSFRLTENTGELFF. The CDR3 DNA sequence: TGTGCCAGCAGCTTCCGCCTGACAGAGAACACCGGGGAGCTGTTTTTT.

The chain is built from TRBV3-1 (or the pseudogene TRBV3-2) and TRBJ1-2; TRBD1 matches at 9 bases. With V trimmed by 2 bases and J by 5 bases, 9 bases remained unmatched. CDR1 and CDR2 (germline): LGHDT, YNNKEL (reference sequence). CDR3 length: 16 residues. The CDR3 DNA reads as TGTGCCAGCAGCCAAAACGGGCGACAGGGGGAGTATGGCTACACCTTC. It translates to CASSQNGRQGEYGYTF.

The V gene is TRBV10-3, the J gene TRBJ2-6; 11 positions match TRBD1. The CDR3 length is 18 residues. With 0 bases clipped from V and 1 base from J, the junction kept 2 bases outside the gene matches. CDR1 and CDR2 (germline): ENHRY, SYGVKD. The CDR3 region has the DNA TGTGCCATCAGTGAGTCAGGACAGGGGGCGTCTGGGGCCAACGTCCTGACTTTC. As protein: CAISESGQGASGANVLTF.

The chain employs TRBV5-1 and TRBJ1-3; D gene ambiguous. The CDR3 contains 15 residues. In germline, CDR1 is SGHRS, CDR2 YFSETQ. V was shortened by 2 bases and J by 0 bases, with 9 bases between the two germline ends. The CDR3 DNA reads as TGCGCCAGCAGCTTCGGTGTTGACTCTGGAAACACCATATATTTT. It translates to CASSFGVDSGNTIYF.

J is TRBJ2-3 and V is TRBV9; TRBD2 matches at 13 bases. This CDR3 is built from 17 residues. Trimming took 4 bases from V and 4 from J; bases not matched to a gene: 9. Germline V lookup: CDR1 SGDLS, CDR2 YYNGEE. CDR3 DNA sequence: TGTGCCAGCAGCCTGCGAACTAGCGGGGGGGCTTCAGATACGCAGTATTTT. Its translation: CASSLRTSGGASDTQYF.

The chain links TRBV28 to TRBJ2-7; 11 bases agree with TRBD2. Germline loops: CDR1 MDHEN, CDR2 SYDVKM. Trimming at V came to 8 bases and at J to 2 bases, leaving 5 bases not matched to a gene. The length of the CDR3 is 14 residues. Here the CDR3 reads CASRLAGGTYEQYV. The CDR3 DNA sequence: TGTGCCAGCCGCCTAGCGGGGGGTACCTACGAGCAGTACGTC.

The V gene is TRBV7-9, the J gene TRBJ1-1; 8 bases align to TRBD1. Germline V lookup: CDR1 SEHNR, CDR2 FQNEAQ (reference sequence). This CDR3 is 15 amino acids long. V lost 4 bases, J lost 3 bases, and 7 bases stayed unmatched. The DNA of the CDR3 is TGTGCCAGCAGCTCCAACAGGGGGTTGGACACTGAAGCTTTCTTT. Its translation is CASSSNRGLDTEAFF.

This sequence joins TRBV11-2 and TRBJ2-7; 8 positions agree with TRBD2. The V segment lost 1 base and the J segment 12 bases; nucleotides outside the gene matches: 2. Per germline, CDR1 SGHAT and CDR2 FQNNGV. This CDR3 has 11 amino acids. The CDR3 DNA is TGTGCCAGCAGCTTAGTTAGCGGGGCGTACGTC. As protein: CASSLVSGAYV.

V and J are TRBV19 and TRBJ1-1; D not certain. The ends were cut back, 7 bases at V and 1 base at J, with 13 bases in the middle. Germline V gene lookup returns CDR1 LNHDA and CDR2 SQIVND (reference sequence). The CDR3 totals 14 residues. The CDR3 spells CASTDGRENTEAFF. The CDR3 DNA is TGTGCCAGTACCGACGGACGGGAGAACACTGAAGCTTTCTTT.

This clone appeared once. The chain is built from TRBV9 and TRBJ1-4, with 8 positions matching TRBD1. The J segment lost 8 bases and the V segment lost 4 bases, leaving 10 bases of the junction unmatched. Germline V gene sequence: CDR1 SGDLS, CDR2 YYNGEE. The CDR3 has 15 residues. The CDR3 protein is CASSQGTGLGEKLFF. The CDR3 nucleotides read TGTGCCAGCAGCCAAGGGACAGGACTGGGAGAAAAACTGTTTTTT.

The rearrangement joins TRBV18 to TRBJ1-2, with D perhaps matching TRBD1 (6 bases). Trimming left V 3 bases short and J 4 bases short, with 15 bases between. The CDR3 has 15 residues. The V gene's germline CDR1 is KGHSH and CDR2 LQKENI. CDR3 amino acids: CASSPSTGNLYGYTF. In nucleotides, the CDR3 is TGTGCCAGCTCACCCTCCACAGGGAACCTCTATGGCTACACCTTC.

The chain recombines TRBV29-1 with TRBJ2-5; 8 bases map to TRBD2. The CDR3 is made up of 16 amino acids. CDR1 is SQVTM, CDR2 ANQGSEA, per germline. Germline trimming cut 0 bases from V and 4 bases from J; bases unmatched to any gene: 10. The CDR3 DNA sequence: TGCAGCGTTGAAGATCCCTCTGCGGGGGGTAGAGAGACCCAGTACTTC. It specifies CSVEDPSAGGRETQYF.

On this clone: The sample has other DNA sequences that encode this CDR3 too. The CDR3 region is CASSLVPGGDYGYTF. The CDR3 nucleotides read TGCGCCAGCAGCTTGGTCCCGGGGGGGGACTATGGCTACACCTTC. The chain couples TRBV5-1 to TRBJ1-2; D is perhaps TRBD1 (5 bases). The V end was cut by 0 bases, the J end by 3 bases, with 12 bases between. From germline, CDR1 is SGHRS and CDR2 YFSETQ. CDR3 length: 15 residues.

This clone was observed a handful of times. The V call is TRBV5-1, the J call TRBJ1-1; 7 positions match TRBD1. The germline V gene has CDR1 SGHRS and CDR2 YFSETQ. The V and J ends lost 0 bases and 6 bases, in that order; junction bases with no gene match: 8. This CDR3 comprises 15 residues. This chain's CDR3 is CASSLGDSREAEAFF. CDR3 coding DNA: TGCGCCAGCAGCTTGGGGGACAGTAGAGAGGCTGAAGCTTTCTTT.

A note on this clone: An end of the junction does not agree with germline; a read error may underlie this. This chain links TRBV7-2 with TRBJ2-5; TRBD1 matches at 7 bases. Germline V gene data show CDR1 as SGHTA and CDR2 as FQGNSA. The CDR3 totals 13 residues. The CDR3 DNA is TGTGCCAGCAGTTGGGACAGACAAGAGGCCCAGTACTTC. Translating gives CASSWDRQEAQYF.